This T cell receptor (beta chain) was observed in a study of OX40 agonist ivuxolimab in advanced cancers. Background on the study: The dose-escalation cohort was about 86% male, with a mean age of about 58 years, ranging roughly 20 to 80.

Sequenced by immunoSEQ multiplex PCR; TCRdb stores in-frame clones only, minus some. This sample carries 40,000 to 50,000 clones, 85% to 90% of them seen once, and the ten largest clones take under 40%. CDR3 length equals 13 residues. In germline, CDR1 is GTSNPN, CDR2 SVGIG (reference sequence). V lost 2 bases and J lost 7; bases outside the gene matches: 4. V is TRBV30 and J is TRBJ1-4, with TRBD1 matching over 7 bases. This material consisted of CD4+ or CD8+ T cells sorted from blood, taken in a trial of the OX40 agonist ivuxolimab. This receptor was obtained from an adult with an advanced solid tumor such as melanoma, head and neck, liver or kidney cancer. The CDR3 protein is CAWSQRTGEKLFF. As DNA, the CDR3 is TGTGCCTGGAGTCAGCGGACAGGTGAAAAACTGTTTTTT.